The 32 T cell receptor beta chains presented below share a single source sample, sequenced in a study of T cell repertoires in cytomegalovirus infection. Antigens of these TCRs are unknown. Each CDR3 protein gets one entry after TCRdb re-called the reads with MiXCR. The data contain 900,000 to 950,000 distinct CDR3 sequences, 25% to 40% of them singletons. Here the sequenced sample was cultured CD8+ T cells from PBMCs, taken from culture after CMV antigen stimulation. The receptor source for this set is a human donor in good health (CMV status not recorded). Some clones in this sample may be carry-over from other donors' samples.

V and J are TRBV6-5 and TRBJ1-1, with D tentatively TRBD1 (5 bases). The CDR3 length is 14 residues. V lost 2 bases to trimming and J lost 2 bases, with 9 bases between them. Germline assignment: CDR1 MNHEY and CDR2 SVGAGI. The CDR3 region has the DNA TGTGCCAGCAGTTACCACGGGGCTAACACTGAAGCTTTCTTT. Translating gives CASSYHGANTEAFF.

The chain combines TRBV19 with TRBJ2-3; D remains ambiguous. V was clipped by 7 bases and J by 0 bases, with 14 bases between them. CDR1 and CDR2 (germline): LNHDA, SQIVND (reference sequence). The CDR3 is 15 amino acids. The CDR3 is CASNPDGKSTDTQYF. The CDR3 coding sequence is TGTGCCAGTAACCCGGACGGCAAGAGCACAGATACGCAGTATTTT.

In its sample, this clonotype was seen many times. The V and J genes are TRBV7-2 and TRBJ2-1, with TRBD1 matching 8 bases. The CDR3 totals 17 residues. V was clipped by 5 bases and J by 0 bases; unmatched bases: 9. Germline CDR1 and CDR2: SGHTA and FQGNSA. As DNA, the CDR3 is TGTGCCAGCAGCCCATGGCCGACAGGGGTCTCCTACAATGAGCAGTTCTTC. Its translation is CASSPWPTGVSYNEQFF.

This clonotype was seen a single time. The chain couples TRBV15 to TRBJ1-5; D not certain. CDR1 is LNHNV, CDR2 YYDKDF, per germline (reference sequence). The length of the CDR3 is 16 residues. V lost 5 bases to trimming and J lost 0 bases, with 14 bases between them. The CDR3 sequence: CATSQSRFNSNQPQHF. The CDR3 DNA reads as TGTGCCACCAGCCAAAGCCGGTTTAATAGCAATCAGCCCCAGCATTTT.

V gene TRBV28 combines with J gene TRBJ1-4; no clear D. This CDR3 spans 16 amino acids. The germline CDR1 and CDR2 sequences are MDHEN and SYDVKM. V gave up 5 bases and J gave up 8 bases, with 21 bases separating them. CDR3 coding DNA: TGTGCCAGCAGTCCACCCGGACGTATGTCAGGAGAAAAACTGTTTTTT. This gives the protein CASSPPGRMSGEKLFF.

This clonotype was detected a few times. The gene calls are TRBV20-1 and TRBJ2-7, with D possibly TRBD2 on 6 matching bases. Trimming took off 4 bases at V and 3 bases at J, with 13 bases between the two ends. Germline-derived CDR1 and CDR2 are DFQATT and SNEGSKA (reference sequence). The CDR3 spans 13 residues. This CDR3 reads CSATRDSGYEQYF. Written as DNA, the CDR3 is TGCAGTGCTACCCGGGACTCAGGCTACGAGCAGTACTTC.

The V and J genes are TRBV7-4 and TRBJ2-7; TRBD1 matches at 10 bases. The CDR3 sequence is 15 residues long. CDR1 is SGHVT and CDR2 is SQSDAQ in the germline V gene. Trimming at V came to 7 bases and at J to 3 bases, leaving 9 bases not matched to a gene. CDR3 DNA sequence: TGTGCCAGCAACTCCCCGGGACAGGGGCGCTACGAGCAGTACGTC. This codes for CASNSPGQGRYEQYV.

This clonotype was observed a handful of times. This rearrangement joins TRBV6-1 to TRBJ2-1; maybe TRBD2 (8 bases). CDR1 is MNHNS, CDR2 SASEGT, per germline. The CDR3 is 14 amino acids. The germline V and J ends were trimmed by 8 bases and 7 bases, with 18 bases remaining between them. In DNA, the CDR3 is TGTGCCAGCCTAGGGGGCGGGGGGTGGAATGAGCAGTTCTTC. Translating it yields CASLGGGGWNEQFF.

The genes are TRBV19 and TRBJ2-3, with 10 positions matching TRBD2. CDR1 LNHDA and CDR2 SQIVND come from the germline V gene (reference sequence). After removal of 3 bases from V and 5 bases from J, the junction contained 11 bases not matched to a gene. The CDR3 is made up of 17 amino acids. CDR3 sequence reads: CASSILPAGGQGDTQYF. CDR3 nucleotides: TGTGCCAGTAGTATCCTTCCAGCGGGGGGGCAGGGAGATACGCAGTATTTT.

The genes are TRBV12-3 or TRBV12-4 and TRBJ1-1; 8 bases fit TRBD1. Losses at the gene ends were 6 bases for V and 4 bases for J; bases not matched to a gene: 4. This CDR3 has 13 residues. The CDR3 DNA is TGTGCCAGCAGGGATACAGGGGGCACTGAAGCTTTCTTT. It specifies CASRDTGGTEAFF.

This clonotype was counted many times. The genes are TRBV7-2 and TRBJ1-2; no definite D call. With 0 bases removed from V and 1 base from J, the gap between germline ends came to 9 bases. Germline V CDR1 and CDR2: SGHTA, FQGNSA. The CDR3 consists of 15 residues. The CDR3 is CASSLATSVNYGYTF. CDR3 DNA sequence: TGTGCCAGCAGCTTAGCGACCAGCGTTAACTATGGCTACACCTTC.

This chain uses TRBV10-1 with TRBJ2-5; the match to TRBD2 covers 14 bases. Germline V gene sequence: CDR1 WNHNN, CDR2 SYGVQD (reference sequence). This CDR3 region has 17 residues. Unmatched junction bases numbered 4, after V lost 4 bases and J lost 0 bases. CDR3 in DNA: TGCGCCAGCAGTGGGACTAGCGGGGGGATCAACCAAGAGACCCAGTACTTC. Its protein product is CASSGTSGGINQETQYF.

On this clonotype itself: A much bigger clone sits one base away, suggesting this may be a read error. The J gene is TRBJ2-1, the V gene TRBV28, with TRBD1 matching 9 bases. Per the germline V gene, CDR1 is MDHEN and CDR2 is SYDVKM. The CDR3 totals 15 residues. The CDR3 DNA reads TGTGCCAACAGTTCGGGACAGGGTTTCTACAATGAGCAGTTCTTC. This gives the protein CANSSGQGFYNEQFF.

This rearrangement joins TRBV7-8 to TRBJ2-3; D might be TRBD1 or TRBD2, each matching 6 bases. Germline CDR1 SGHVS, CDR2 FQNEAQ. V was pared by 7 bases and J by 2 bases, with 25 bases between. The CDR3 is 18 residues long. The DNA for the CDR3 is TGTGCCAGCACCTCAACAAGGGGGGCGGGTTCTCTCACAGATACGCAGTATTTT. The encoded protein is CASTSTRGAGSLTDTQYF.

The chain couples TRBV19 to TRBJ1-2; D is unclear. Germline V lookup: CDR1 LNHDA, CDR2 SQIVND (reference sequence). V lost 1 base and J 3 bases, leaving 9 bases between the germline ends. The CDR3 has 14 residues. The CDR3 DNA reads TGTGCCAGTAGTATAGCCAGTACGGACTATGGCTACACCTTC. Amino acids: CASSIASTDYGYTF.

This clonotype was seen many times. In DNA form, the CDR3 reads TGTGCCAGCAGCTCCACCCTACTGGTAAACAATCAGCCCCAGCATTTT. Amino acids: CASSSTLLVNNQPQHF. The chain couples TRBV5-5 to TRBJ1-5; D is unresolved. CDR3 length: 16 amino acids. The germline CDR1 and CDR2 sequences are SGHKS and YYEKEE (reference sequence). Trimming shortened V by 3 bases and J by 3 bases, and 16 bases separated the two germline ends.

This chain links TRBV9 with TRBJ1-2; no clear D. Germline loops: CDR1 SGDLS, CDR2 YYNGEE. The CDR3 has 15 amino acids. The V and J ends lost 3 bases and 7 bases respectively, with 19 bases between them. Here the CDR3 reads CASSDRLTLIGGYTF. In DNA form, the CDR3 reads TGTGCCAGCAGCGACCGACTTACCCTAATAGGTGGCTACACCTTC.

This chain connects TRBV18 to TRBJ2-1; D is undetermined. This CDR3 spans 18 amino acids. Trimming left V 2 bases short and J 2 bases short, with 19 bases between. Germline CDR1 reads KGHSH; CDR2 reads LQKENI. CDR3 DNA sequence: TGTGCCAGCTCACCAATTACCCTCGGGTACCTTGCCTACAATGAGCAGTTCTTC. Amino acids: CASSPITLGYLAYNEQFF.

The V and J genes are TRBV12-5 and TRBJ2-7, with 7 bases identical to TRBD1. CDR1 is LGHNT and CDR2 is FRNRAP in the germline V gene. The CDR3 sequence is 14 residues long. Trimming removed 3 bases from V and 5 bases from J; junction bases left unmatched: 7. CDR3 loop: CASGLSRDSDEQYV. The CDR3 nucleotides read TGTGCTAGTGGTTTAAGCAGGGACAGCGACGAGCAGTACGTC.

The rearrangement links TRBV7-9 to TRBJ1-6; D unresolved. This CDR3 contains 12 residues. Germline-derived CDR1 and CDR2 are SEHNR and FQNEAQ (reference sequence). Trimming shortened V by 5 bases and J by 11 bases, and 10 bases separated the two germline ends. CDR3 bases: TGTGCCAGCAGCGGCGGGGTTCCACCCCTCCACTTT. This sequence encodes CASSGGVPPLHF. Looking up the rest from reference TRBV7-9 and TRBJ1-6 gives the full variable domain: DTGVSQNPRHKITKRGQNVTFRCDPISEHNRLYWYRQTLGQGPEFLTYFQNEAQLEKSRLLSDRFSAERPKGSFSTLEIQRTEQGDSAMYLCASSGGVPPLHFGNGTRLTVT.

This clonotype was observed a few times. The chain combines TRBV28 with TRBJ2-7; tentatively, D is TRBD1 or TRBD2 (7 bases each). The CDR3 loop spans 11 amino acids. Germline loops: CDR1 MDHEN, CDR2 SYDVKM. Deletions cut 10 bases from V and 6 bases from J, with 13 bases between. The CDR3: CATDREGEQYV. CDR3 sequence (DNA): TGTGCCACCGACAGGGAGGGCGAGCAGTACGTC.

This clonotype was seen many times. The chain has TRBV7-6 and TRBJ2-4; maybe TRBD2 (6 bases). The CDR3 has 13 amino acids. Germline V CDR1 and CDR2: SGHVS, FNYEAQ. V lost 5 bases, J lost 13 bases, and 18 bases lay in between. CDR3 DNA sequence: TGTGCCAGCAGCCCGACCGGGGGACCGCAACAGTACTTC. Its translation: CASSPTGGPQQYF.

The chain has TRBV6-2 or TRBV6-3 and TRBJ2-7; TRBD1 matches 7 bases. With V trimmed by 4 bases and J by 2 bases, 11 bases remained unmatched. The germline CDR1 and CDR2 sequences are MNHEY and SVGEGT. The length of the CDR3 is 16 residues. CDR3 in amino acids: CASSSAPRDSTYEQYV. CDR3 sequence (DNA): TGTGCCAGCAGTTCCGCCCCCCGGGACAGCACCTACGAGCAGTACGTC.

This clonotype was seen only a few times. This sequence joins TRBV7-9 and TRBJ2-7; D is undetermined. CDR1 is SEHNR, CDR2 FQNEAQ, per germline (reference sequence). Trimming took off 1 base at V and 6 bases at J, with 13 bases between the two ends. CDR3 size: 14 residues. The CDR3 sequence is CASSLESKAREQYF. CDR3 in DNA: TGTGCCAGCAGCTTAGAATCCAAGGCCCGCGAGCAGTACTTC.

The rearrangement uses TRBV7-9 and TRBJ2-5, with D possibly TRBD2 on 6 matching bases. Germline loops: CDR1 SEHNR, CDR2 FQNEAQ (reference sequence). There are 15 residues in the CDR3. V lost 5 bases, J lost 5 bases, and 18 bases lay in between. The CDR3 region is CASSLLEGLGETQYF. For the CDR3, the DNA is TGTGCCAGCAGCCTCCTGGAGGGGCTGGGGGAGACCCAGTACTTC.

V gene TRBV4-1 combines with J gene TRBJ2-2, with TRBD1 matching 8 bases. This CDR3 is 15 amino acids long. V lost 3 bases to trimming and J lost 0 bases; unmatched junction nucleotides: 0. Per germline, CDR1 MGHRA and CDR2 YSYEKL. CDR3 sequence: CASSQGQANTGELFF. Here the CDR3 DNA reads TGCGCCAGCAGCCAGGGACAGGCGAACACCGGGGAGCTGTTTTTT.

This clonotype was seen many times. The V call is TRBV7-8, the J call TRBJ2-1; 15 nucleotides agree with TRBD2. The trim removed 0 bases at V and 1 base at J, leaving 7 bases unmatched. The CDR3 totals 20 residues. CDR1 and CDR2 (germline): SGHVS, FQNEAQ. This CDR3 reads CASSLARGTSGGLSYNEQFF. DNA of the CDR3: TGTGCCAGCAGCTTAGCGCGTGGGACTAGCGGGGGGTTATCCTACAATGAGCAGTTCTTC.

V and J are TRBV20-1 and TRBJ2-7; TRBD1 aligns across 7 bases. The CDR3 runs 13 residues. CDR1 DFQATT and CDR2 SNEGSKA come from the germline V gene (reference sequence). V was pared by 5 bases and J by 4 bases, with 8 bases of the junction left unmatched. This CDR3 is CSALGTASYEQYF. CDR3 nucleotide sequence: TGCAGTGCTCTCGGGACAGCATCTTACGAGCAGTACTTC.

This clonotype appeared many times. The rearrangement links TRBV7-9 to TRBJ2-3; TRBD2 matches at 9 bases. The CDR3 covers 19 residues. Germline V gene sequence: CDR1 SEHNR, CDR2 FQNEAQ (reference sequence). Germline trimming cut 1 base from V and 5 bases from J; bases unmatched to any gene: 16. The CDR3 region is CASSLVSGLARQKIDTQYF. CDR3 sequence (DNA): TGTGCCAGCAGCTTAGTTTCGGGACTAGCACGACAGAAAATAGATACGCAGTATTTT. Filled out from reference TRBV7-9 and TRBJ2-3, the complete variable domain reads DTGVSQNPRHKITKRGQNVTFRCDPISEHNRLYWYRQTLGQGPEFLTYFQNEAQLEKSRLLSDRFSAERPKGSFSTLEIQRTEQGDSAMYLCASSLVSGLARQKIDTQYFGPGTRLTVL.

This clonotype was seen ten or more times. The gene calls are TRBV7-2 and TRBJ2-1; D is ambiguous. The CDR3 extends over 11 amino acids. Germline-derived CDR1 and CDR2 are SGHTA and FQGNSA. The V and J ends lost 7 bases and 3 bases respectively, with 4 bases between them. The CDR3 is CASKGYNEQFF. The CDR3 coding sequence is TGTGCCAGCAAGGGCTACAATGAGCAGTTCTTC.

This clonotype was observed a few times. The rearrangement joins TRBV19 to TRBJ2-1; the match to TRBD2 covers 10 bases. The V segment lost 1 base and the J segment 6 bases; nucleotides outside the gene matches: 3. This CDR3 comprises 15 residues. Per germline, CDR1 LNHDA and CDR2 SQIVND (reference sequence). The CDR3 region has the DNA TGTGCCAGTAGTATAGGGATAGCGGGGGGCAATGAGCAGTTCTTC. Translation: CASSIGIAGGNEQFF.

V and J are TRBV12-3 or TRBV12-4 and TRBJ2-5, with 8 bases aligning to TRBD2. V trimming: 5 bases; J trimming: 1 base; junction bases outside the gene matches: 3. This CDR3 comprises 14 residues. This chain's CDR3 is CASSPLAAQETQYF. The CDR3 DNA reads TGTGCCAGCAGTCCACTAGCGGCCCAAGAGACCCAGTACTTC.